This is a list of T cell receptor beta chains from one sample in a study of blood T cell repertoires in COVID-19. Produced via immunoSEQ multiplex PCR; TCRdb's table is partial and in-frame only. The sample carries about 69,000 clones, approximately 83% recorded once. The sample consisted of peripheral blood. Every receptor here comes from a middle-aged man with COVID-19, enrolled during active disease. CDR3s include the opening cysteine and the closing phenylalanine or tryptophan. A D gene is named only where the DNA matches it firmly. Clone size is shown for a subset of rows, as once, few, many or a class of expanded clone.

v_call,clone_size,j_call,d_call,cdr3_nt,cdr3_aa
TRBV20-1,.,TRBJ2-2,.,TGCAGTGCACGGAGGACCGGGGAGCTGTTTTTT,CSARRTGELFF
TRBV28,.,TRBJ2-7,TRBD1,TGTGCCAGCAGTTCCGAGGGACAGGGGTATTACGAGCAGTACTTC,CASSSEGQGYYEQYF
TRBV2,.,TRBJ1-5,.,TGTGCCAGCAGCAGGGAAGGTAATCAGCCCCAGCATTTT,CASSREGNQPQHF
TRBV27,.,TRBJ2-3,TRBD2,TGTGCCAGCAGCTTAGCGGGAGCTAGCACAGATACGCAGTATTTT,CASSLAGASTDTQYF
TRBV29-1,.,TRBJ1-2,.,TGCAGCGTCGCCGAGCGGAACTATGGCTACACCTTC,CSVAERNYGYTF
TRBV2,once,TRBJ2-3,.,TGTGCCACCCCCGGGTTCAGGGGCCAGTCAGATACGCAGTATTTT,CATPGFRGQSDTQYF
TRBV5-1,.,TRBJ2-7,.,TGCGCCAGCAGCTTGGGCGGGGGCTCCGACGAGCAGTACTTC,CASSLGGGSDEQYF
TRBV7-9,.,TRBJ2-3,.,TGTGCCAGCGACAGGAGCACAGATACGCAGTATTTT,CASDRSTDTQYF
TRBV28,.,TRBJ1-5,.,TGTGCCAGCAGTTGGCTTAGGCAGGGTGGGACTGGTAGCAATCAGCCCCAGCATTTT,CASSWLRQGGTGSNQPQHF
TRBV19,.,TRBJ2-5,TRBD1,TGTGCCAGTAGCACACCAGGGGGCGGGGAGACCCAGTACTTC,CASSTPGGGETQYF
TRBV6-5,.,TRBJ2-7,TRBD1,TGTGCCAGCACCGGGGGACAGGGTGCCTGGGAAGAGCAGTACTTC,CASTGGQGAWEEQYF
TRBV6-5,.,TRBJ2-1,.,TGTGCCAGCACCAAGGGCCGGGGTGGAGAGCAGTTCTTC,CASTKGRGGEQFF
TRBV6-5,.,TRBJ2-5,TRBD1,TGTGCCAGCAGTTTTAGTAGTTGGACAGGGAAAGAGACCCAGTACTTC,CASSFSSWTGKETQYF
TRBV2,.,TRBJ1-5,.,TGTGCCAGCAAGGAGAGTTTTAGCAATCAGCCCCAGCATTTT,CASKESFSNQPQHF
TRBV5-1,.,TRBJ2-1,TRBD1,TGCGCCAGCAGCTTGGGGACAGGGGGAGAGCAGTTCTTC,CASSLGTGGEQFF
TRBV10-3,.,TRBJ1-1,TRBD1,TGTGCCATCAGTGAGGTTGGGGCCAATCCGGGACAGATGAACACTGAAGCTTTCTTT,CAISEVGANPGQMNTEAFF
TRBV19,.,TRBJ2-1,TRBD2,TGTGCCAGTAGTGGCGGGGGGGCGAATGAGCAGTTCTTC,CASSGGGANEQFF
TRBV2,.,TRBJ1-2,.,TGTGCCAGCACTAAGACAGAGATATATGGCTACACCTTC,CASTKTEIYGYTF
TRBV30,.,TRBJ1-1,.,TGTGCCTTTAGCCCCCTCCAGGGTCTAAACACTGAAGCTTTCTTT,CAFSPLQGLNTEAFF
TRBV30,.,TRBJ2-3,.,TGTGCCTGGTCCCAGGTCCTTAGCACAGATACGCAGTATTTT,CAWSQVLSTDTQYF